This T cell receptor beta chain was obtained from a study of neurological immune-mediated disorders. Germline loops: CDR1 SGHTA, CDR2 FQGNSA. Germline trimming cut 7 bases from V and 2 bases from J; bases unmatched to any gene: 5. This CDR3 has 15 residues. TCRdb recomputed calls from the 5' RACE reads with MiXCR, one row per CDR3 protein. The table shows about 59,000 distinct CDR3 sequences, with 24% occurring only once. This clonotype was counted ten times or more. Time point of the sample: technical triplicate 2. The clonotype originates from a man aged 55 to 70 with HTLV-1-associated myelopathy (HAM/TSP). The sequencing input was PBMCs. This chain connects TRBV7-2 to TRBJ2-2, with TRBD2 matching 9 bases. The CDR3 sequence: CASTISGRNTGELFF. In nucleotides, the CDR3 is TGTGCCAGCACTATTAGCGGGAGAAACACCGGGGAGCTGTTTTTT. The whole variable domain, filled in from reference TRBV7-2 and TRBJ2-2, reads GAGVSQSPSNKVTEKGKDVELRCDPISGHTALYWYRQSLGQGLEFLIYFQGNSAPDKSGLPSDRFSAERTGGSVSTLTIQRTQQEDSAVYLCASTISGRNTGELFFGEGSRLTVL.